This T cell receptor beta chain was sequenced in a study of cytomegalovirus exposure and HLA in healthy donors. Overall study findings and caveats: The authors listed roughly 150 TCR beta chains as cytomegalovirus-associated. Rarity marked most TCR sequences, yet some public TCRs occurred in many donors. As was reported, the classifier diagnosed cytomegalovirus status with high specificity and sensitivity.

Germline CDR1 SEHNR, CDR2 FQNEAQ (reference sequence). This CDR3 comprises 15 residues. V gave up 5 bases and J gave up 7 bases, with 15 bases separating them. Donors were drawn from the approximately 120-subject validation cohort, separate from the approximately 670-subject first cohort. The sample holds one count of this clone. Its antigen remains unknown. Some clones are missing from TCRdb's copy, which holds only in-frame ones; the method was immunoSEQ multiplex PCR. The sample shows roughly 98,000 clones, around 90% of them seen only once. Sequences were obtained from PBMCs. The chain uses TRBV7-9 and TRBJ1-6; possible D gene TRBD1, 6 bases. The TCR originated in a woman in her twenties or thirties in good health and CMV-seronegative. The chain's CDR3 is CASSQTTGLNSPLHF. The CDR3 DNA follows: TGTGCCAGCAGCCAAACTACAGGGTTGAATTCACCCCTCCACTTT.